These 6 T cell receptor beta chains came from one sample sequenced in a study of T cell repertoires in cytomegalovirus infection. TCRdb recomputed calls from the reads with MiXCR, one row per CDR3 protein. The table records about 770,000 distinct CDR3 sequences, 25% to 30% of them present only once. For these receptors, no antigen is known. This specimen was cultured CD8+ T cells from PBMCs, taken from culture after CMV antigen stimulation. These TCRs come from a human donor in good health (CMV status not recorded). Some clones in this sample may be carry-over from other donors' samples.

This chain connects TRBV5-1 to TRBJ2-3; 9 nucleotides match TRBD2. The V and J ends lost 0 bases and 4 bases, in that order; junction bases with no gene match: 6. Germline V CDR1 and CDR2: SGHRS, YFSETQ. CDR3 size: 16 residues. Here the CDR3 reads CASSLDLRGGPDTQYF. The CDR3 DNA reads as TGCGCCAGCAGCTTGGATCTGCGGGGGGGGCCAGATACGCAGTATTTT.

V gene TRBV12-3 or TRBV12-4 combines with J gene TRBJ2-2, with unresolved D. The CDR3 has 13 amino acids. V was cut by 6 bases and J by 3 bases, with 8 bases left in between. This CDR3 reads CASSWAYTGELFF. The DNA of the CDR3 is TGTGCCAGCAGCTGGGCCTACACCGGGGAGCTGTTTTTT.

The rearrangement joins TRBV11-2 to TRBJ2-3, with TRBD2 matching over 8 bases. The CDR3 runs 17 residues. V lost 3 bases, J lost 3 bases, and 11 bases stayed unmatched. Germline assignment: CDR1 SGHAT and CDR2 FQNNGV. The CDR3: CASSFRGGGLVTDTQYF. CDR3 nucleotides: TGTGCCAGCAGCTTCCGGGGCGGGGGGTTGGTAACAGATACGCAGTATTTT.

The chain joins TRBV6-1 to TRBJ1-3, with a tentative D call TRBD1 (6 bases). CDR3 length equals 15 residues. Germline CDR1 is MNHNS and CDR2 is SASEGT. The V gene lost 6 bases and the J gene lost 0 bases, with 12 bases spanning the gap. CDR3: CASSAGASSGNTIYF. The CDR3, as DNA: TGTGCCAGCAGCGCGGGGGCCAGCTCTGGAAACACCATATATTTT.

This clonotype was seen a handful of times. The chain links TRBV6-1 to TRBJ1-6; D is uncertain. CDR3 length: 14 residues. The germline CDR1 and CDR2 sequences are MNHNS and SASEGT. Deletions cut 7 bases from V and 8 bases from J, with 15 bases between. Here the CDR3 DNA reads TGTGCCAGCAAAACGGGGTTTCGGGATTCACCCCTCCACTTT. This translates into CASKTGFRDSPLHF.

This clonotype occurred a few times. Here the CDR3 reads CASSPPTPSNQPQHF. CDR3 in DNA: TGTGCCAGCAGCCCTCCCACACCGAGCAATCAGCCCCAGCATTTT. The V and J genes are TRBV4-2 and TRBJ1-5; D ambiguous. Germline V CDR1 and CDR2: LGHNA, YNFKEQ. The ends were cut back, 4 bases at V and 1 base at J, with 11 bases in the middle. This CDR3 region has 15 residues.